This T cell receptor beta chain was found in a study of cytomegalovirus exposure and HLA in healthy donors. Regarding the study as a whole: One later analysis, an examination of the 120 validation repertoires, found that first-cohort TCR clusters tended to co-occur in them. Most TCR sequences were uncommon, yet certain public TCRs appeared in many donors.

Generated by immunoSEQ multiplex PCR, the TCRdb table keeps only in-frame clones and is missing some. The sample holds 100,000 to 150,000 clones, about nine tenths seen once. For this clone: Its matching antigen is unknown.

The V gene's germline CDR1 is SGHKS and CDR2 YYEKEE (reference sequence). With V trimmed by 4 bases and J by 1 base, 4 bases remained unmatched. CDR3 size: 14 residues. The sample taken for sequencing was PBMCs. The V gene is TRBV5-5, the J gene TRBJ2-5; 7 bases line up with TRBD1. The source is a woman aged 18-29 years in good health and CMV-seronegative. As DNA, the CDR3 is TGTGCCAGCAGCACACAGGGGCCCCAAGAGACCCAGTACTTC. Amino acid sequence: CASSTQGPQETQYF.